A single sample is the source of the 27 T cell receptor beta chains below, sequenced in a study of control samples from healthy donors and cancer patients. Clones were sequenced by immunoSEQ multiplex PCR, and TCRdb holds only the in-frame ones, with some missing. The sample includes around 90,000 clones, approximately 89% seen only once; the top ten take more than 20%. Sequencing used blood. The receptors stem from a man aged 25-40 years in good health.

This clone was seen only a few times. The V call is TRBV30, the J call TRBJ2-5; 7 bases line up with TRBD1. Germline lookup yields CDR1 GTSNPN and CDR2 SVGIG (reference sequence). The CDR3 loop spans 13 amino acids. After removal of 4 bases from V and 4 bases from J, the junction contained 6 bases not matched to a gene. CDR3 in DNA: TGTGCCTGGAACCCGACAGGGCGAGAGACCCAGTACTTC. This codes for CAWNPTGRETQYF.

The rearrangement uses TRBV24-1 and TRBJ2-1, with TRBD1 identical over 7 bases. Germline CDR1 and CDR2: KGHDR and SFDVKD. With 3 bases clipped from V and 4 bases from J, the junction kept 5 bases outside the gene matches. The length of the CDR3 is 15 residues. This CDR3 reads CATSDPGQLYNEQFF. Written as DNA, the CDR3 is TGTGCCACCAGTGATCCGGGACAGTTATACAATGAGCAGTTCTTC.

V is TRBV20-1 and J is TRBJ1-1, with D possibly TRBD1 on 6 matching bases. CDR3 size: 16 residues. Per the germline V gene, CDR1 is DFQATT and CDR2 is SNEGSKA (reference sequence). Trimming removed 3 bases from V and 0 bases from J, with 17 bases in between. For the CDR3, the DNA is TGCAGTGCTAGTTATGGGGGGCGCTTAATGAACACTGAAGCTTTCTTT. Amino acids: CSASYGGRLMNTEAFF.

The chain carries TRBV28 and TRBJ2-7; D is unclear. Trimming left V 5 bases short and J 2 bases short, with 7 bases between. The CDR3 extends over 12 amino acids. Germline V lookup: CDR1 MDHEN, CDR2 SYDVKM. DNA of the CDR3: TGTGCCAGCAGTACCCGAGCCTACGAGCAGTACTTC. Protein sequence: CASSTRAYEQYF.

The chain links TRBV11-1 to TRBJ1-1; no definite D call. Germline loops: CDR1 SGHAT, CDR2 FQDESV (reference sequence). CDR3 length equals 11 residues. The germline V and J ends were trimmed by 1 base and 7 bases, with 4 bases remaining between them. This chain's CDR3 is CASSLGIEAFF. For the CDR3, the DNA is TGTGCCAGCAGCTTAGGGATTGAAGCTTTCTTT.

This clone was seen a handful of times. V is TRBV19 and J is TRBJ1-4, with D perhaps matching TRBD1 (5 bases). The CDR3 contains 15 residues. V shed 3 bases and J shed 8 bases, with 16 bases lying between them. Germline V gene lookup returns CDR1 LNHDA and CDR2 SQIVND (reference sequence). The DNA of the CDR3 is TGTGCCAGTAGTATGGTCCGGGGACTTGGGGAAAAACTGTTTTTT. Encoded protein: CASSMVRGLGEKLFF.

This chain uses TRBV27 with TRBJ1-4; unclear D gene. Germline V gene lookup returns CDR1 MNHEY and CDR2 SMNVEV (reference sequence). Trimming removed 1 base from V and 0 bases from J, with 12 bases in between. The CDR3 is 17 amino acids. Written as DNA, the CDR3 is TGTGCCAGCAGTTTATTGGGCGGGAGCACAACTAATGAAAAACTGTTTTTT. Encoded protein: CASSLLGGSTTNEKLFF.

The rearrangement joins TRBV5-4 to TRBJ2-7; 11 nucleotides match TRBD2. CDR1 and CDR2 (germline): SGHNT, YYREEE (reference sequence). The V and J ends lost 3 bases and 0 bases, in that order; junction bases with no gene match: 5. CDR3 size: 16 residues. This CDR3 is CASSYSSGGSSYEQYF. The CDR3 region has the DNA TGTGCCAGCAGCTATTCTAGCGGGGGGTCCTCCTACGAGCAGTACTTC.

This clone has only one observation. The gene calls are TRBV2 and TRBJ2-4, with D unresolved. Germline V lookup: CDR1 SNHLY, CDR2 FYNNEI. V lost 8 bases and J 10 bases, leaving 6 bases between the germline ends. The CDR3 spans 9 residues. The chain's CDR3 is CASGAIQYF. CDR3 nucleotide sequence: TGTGCCAGCGGTGCGATTCAGTACTTC. The entire variable domain, with the rest obtained from reference TRBV2 and TRBJ2-4, is as follows: EPEVTQTPSHQVTQMGQEVILRCVPISNHLYFYWYRQILGQKVEFLVSFYNNEISEKSEIFDDQFSVERPDGSNFTLKIRSTKLEDSAMYFCASGAIQYFGAGTRLSVL.

The CDR3 bases are TGTGCCTGGAGTACCGGGGCAGGGGGTAATGAAAAACTGTTTTTT. This codes for CAWSTGAGGNEKLFF. The genes are TRBV30 and TRBJ1-4; 7 bases match TRBD1. Germline V gene lookup returns CDR1 GTSNPN and CDR2 SVGIG (reference sequence). The CDR3 is 15 residues long. V lost 2 bases and J lost 4; bases outside the gene matches: 7.

The V call is TRBV7-9, the J call TRBJ1-2; perhaps TRBD1 as D (5 bases). Germline-derived CDR1 and CDR2 are SEHNR and FQNEAQ (reference sequence). CDR3 size: 14 residues. V was pared by 5 bases and J by 0 bases, with 10 bases between. This chain's CDR3 is CASSKDKTNYGYTF. The CDR3, as DNA: TGTGCCAGCAGCAAGGACAAGACTAACTATGGCTACACCTTC. Variable domain in full (rest from reference TRBV7-9 and TRBJ1-2): DTGVSQNPRHKITKRGQNVTFRCDPISEHNRLYWYRQTLGQGPEFLTYFQNEAQLEKSRLLSDRFSAERPKGSFSTLEIQRTEQGDSAMYLCASSKDKTNYGYTFGSGTRLTVV.

With regard to this clone: The identical CDR3 is also encoded by other nucleotide sequences in the sample. The chain employs TRBV7-3 and TRBJ2-2; 11 bases map to TRBD2. Trimming cost V 4 bases and J 5 bases; bases outside gene matches: 3. The length of the CDR3 is 15 residues. Germline V gene sequence: CDR1 SGHTA, CDR2 FQGTGA. The CDR3 coding sequence is TGTGCCAGCAGCTCCTCTAGCGGGGGGACCGGGGAGCTGTTTTTT. Translated: CASSSSSGGTGELFF.

The rearrangement joins TRBV5-1 to TRBJ1-4; D uncertain. The CDR3 consists of 14 residues. V gave up 7 bases and J gave up 0 bases, with 10 bases separating them. CDR1 SGHRS and CDR2 YFSETQ come from the germline V gene. The CDR3 nucleotides read TGCGCCAGCGCAGTATCCGCAACTAATGAAAAACTGTTTTTT. It specifies CASAVSATNEKLFF.

This rearrangement joins TRBV27 to TRBJ2-7, with D maybe TRBD1 (6 bases). V was pared by 3 bases and J by 2 bases, with 11 bases between. CDR1 is MNHEY, CDR2 SMNVEV, per germline (reference sequence). This CDR3 has 14 residues. CDR3 nucleotide sequence: TGTGCCAGCAGTTTTGGGGGCAGTACCTACGAGCAGTACTTC. This codes for CASSFGGSTYEQYF.

The rearrangement uses TRBV10-3 and TRBJ1-2; 7 nucleotides align to TRBD1. Germline V CDR1 and CDR2: ENHRY, SYGVKD. The junction had 7 bases not matched to a gene; V was cut back by 5 bases and J by 4 bases. This CDR3 comprises 14 residues. The CDR3 DNA sequence: TGTGCCATCAGTTACACCGGGACAGCCTATGGCTACACCTTC. It specifies CAISYTGTAYGYTF.

A note on this clone: One junction end disagrees with the germline gene, perhaps due to a read error. The chain combines TRBV7-7 with TRBJ2-5; D unclear. Germline values: CDR1 SSHAT, CDR2 FNYEAQ (reference sequence). This CDR3 contains 13 residues. The CDR3 DNA follows: TGTGCTAGCAGCTTAGTCTTGTTGGAGACCCAGTACTTC. Translated, it gives CASSLVLLETQYF.

The chain is built from TRBV7-3 and TRBJ2-1, with 10 bases matching TRBD2. Germline V gene lookup returns CDR1 SGHTA and CDR2 FQGTGA. J lost 5 bases, V lost 1 base, and 2 bases had no gene match. CDR3 length: 15 amino acids. CDR3 bases: TGTGCCAGCAGCTTAAGCCTAGCGGGGGACAATGAGCAGTTCTTC. It encodes CASSLSLAGDNEQFF.

The chain is built from TRBV28 and TRBJ1-3, with TRBD1 identical over 9 bases. The CDR3 is 15 residues long. Germline V gene sequence: CDR1 MDHEN, CDR2 SYDVKM. J gave up 5 bases and V 5 bases, and 7 bases lay outside the gene matches. As DNA, the CDR3 is TGTGCCAGCAGTCTCCGGACAGGGGTGAGAAACACCATATATTTT. Its translation is CASSLRTGVRNTIYF.

V gene TRBV7-3 combines with J gene TRBJ2-4; 8 bases agree with TRBD2. V shed 4 bases, J shed 8 bases, and the junction held 10 bases outside the gene matches. The CDR3 runs 15 residues. Germline CDR1 SGHTA, CDR2 FQGTGA. The CDR3 sequence: CASSSLPGGRDIQYF. The CDR3 region has the DNA TGTGCCAGCAGCTCCCTCCCGGGGGGGCGGGACATTCAGTACTTC.

For this clone: A read error may account for a junction end that differs from germline. The chain combines TRBV7-7 with TRBJ2-7; 8 bases fit TRBD2. Per the germline V gene, CDR1 is SSHAT and CDR2 is FNYEAQ (reference sequence). This CDR3 spans 13 amino acids. The CDR3 coding sequence is TGTGCTAGCAGCTCGACTAGCGTCGACGAGCAGTACTTC. Amino acids: CASSSTSVDEQYF.

This chain joins TRBV21-1 and TRBJ2-7; the table gives TRBD1 as D, unverified against the DNA. TRBV21-1 is given as a pseudogene. This CDR3 is built from 15 residues. The DNA for the CDR3 is TGTGCCAGCAGCAAAGAGGGACAGGGGGCCGGAGAGCAGTACGTC. Amino acid sequence: CASSKEGQGAGEQYV.

The rearrangement uses TRBV24-1 and TRBJ1-1; tentatively, D is TRBD1 (6 bases). The CDR3 is 16 residues long. Looked up from germline, CDR1 is KGHDR and CDR2 is SFDVKD. Between the trimmed V and J ends, which lost 3 bases and 2 bases, there was a span of 15 bases. CDR3 sequence (DNA): TGTGCCACCAGTGATACTACGGACAGAGCTAACACTGAAGCTTTCTTT. This codes for CATSDTTDRANTEAFF.

The gene calls are TRBV18 and TRBJ2-3; tentatively, D is TRBD1 or TRBD2 (5 bases each). Between the trimmed V and J ends, which lost 3 bases and 1 base, there was a span of 11 bases. CDR1 and CDR2 (germline): KGHSH, LQKENI. The CDR3 has 15 residues. The CDR3 here is CASSPQRDGTDTQYF. The DNA for the CDR3 is TGTGCCAGCTCACCCCAAAGGGACGGCACAGATACGCAGTATTTT.

This rearrangement joins TRBV11-2 to TRBJ2-2; D may be TRBD2 (5 bases). Trimming shortened V by 4 bases and J by 3 bases, and 9 bases separated the two germline ends. CDR1 and CDR2 from the germline V gene are SGHAT and FQNNGV. CDR3 length: 14 residues. CDR3 nucleotides: TGTGCCAGCAGCTCCTCGAGGGACACCGGGGAGCTGTTTTTT. Encoded protein: CASSSSRDTGELFF. Full variable domain (missing parts from reference TRBV11-2 and TRBJ2-2): EAGVAQSPRYKIIEKRQSVAFWCNPISGHATLYWYQQILGQGPKLLIQFQNNGVVDDSQLPKDRFSAERLKGVDSTLKIQPAKLEDSAVYLCASSSSRDTGELFFGEGSRLTVL.

This sequence joins TRBV5-1 and TRBJ1-1, with unresolved D. V was clipped by 0 bases and J by 0 bases, with 9 bases between them. The CDR3 contains 15 residues. Germline CDR1 SGHRS, CDR2 YFSETQ. The CDR3 DNA follows: TGCGCCAGCAGCTTGGAGGGAGATATGAACACTGAAGCTTTCTTT. Translated, it gives CASSLEGDMNTEAFF.

The chain joins TRBV6-5 to TRBJ2-1; D perhaps matches TRBD2 (6 bases). V lost 8 bases to trimming and J lost 0 bases, with 11 bases between them. Germline CDR1 and CDR2: MNHEY and SVGAGI. The CDR3 consists of 14 residues. CDR3: CASLGRSSYNEQFF. CDR3 DNA: TGTGCCAGCTTAGGGAGGAGCTCCTACAATGAGCAGTTCTTC.

The chain joins TRBV18 to TRBJ1-1; 11 bases fit TRBD1. Germline CDR1 is KGHSH and CDR2 is LQKENI. The CDR3 length is 16 residues. V gave up 3 bases and J gave up 4 bases; unmatched junction bases: 7. In DNA form, the CDR3 reads TGTGCCAGCTCACCCTCGACCGGGACAGGGGGCACTGAAGCTTTCTTT. This gives the protein CASSPSTGTGGTEAFF.